Listed below are T cell receptor beta chains from one sample, sequenced in a study of T cells after yellow fever vaccination. MiXCR, applied by TCRdb to the 5' RACE reads, yields one record per CDR3 protein. The table shows about 510,000 distinct CDR3 sequences, with just over 20% occurring only once. The sample was PBMCs, taken 21 days after the first yellow fever vaccination. The source of these receptors is a man aged 18 to 29 who received the YFV17D yellow fever vaccine. Both conserved end residues are part of each CDR3. Fields, in order: V gene, D gene, clone size, CDR3 length, J gene, CDR3 protein, CDR3 DNA. D genes are given only for firm matches. Only some rows state a clone size, as once, few, many or a class for expanded clones.

>TRBV20-1|NA|few|14|TRBJ2-2
CSVLPSGNTGELFF
TGCAGTGTTCTACCGTCTGGGAACACCGGGGAGCTGTTTTTT
>TRBV5-1|NA|NA|16|TRBJ2-3
CASSPGVGWITDTQYF
TGCGCCAGCAGCCCGGGAGTAGGTTGGATCACAGATACGCAGTATTTT
>TRBV27|NA|NA|15|TRBJ1-2
CASSFNGHPNYGYTF
TGTGCCAGCAGTTTCAACGGACACCCCAACTATGGCTACACCTTC
>TRBV12-3/TRBV12-4|NA|NA|13|TRBJ2-5
CASTPQVQETQYF
TGTGCCAGCACTCCTCAAGTTCAAGAGACCCAGTACTTC
>TRBV29-1|NA|many|14|TRBJ1-2
CSVEDLWPNYGYTF
TGCAGCGTTGAAGATCTTTGGCCTAACTATGGCTACACCTTC
>TRBV5-5|NA|NA|15|TRBJ2-1
CASSLEGNRVSEQFF
TGTGCCAGCAGCTTGGAAGGTAACAGGGTTTCTGAGCAGTTCTTC
>TRBV6-1|NA|NA|15|TRBJ2-7
CASSEGLNREKEQYF
TGTGCCAGCAGTGAAGGTTTGAACAGGGAGAAGGAGCAGTACTTC
>TRBV18|TRBD1|few|15|TRBJ1-1
CASSRSGTGETEAFF
TGTGCCAGCTCACGCTCCGGGACAGGGGAGACTGAAGCTTTCTTT
>TRBV27|NA|few|14|TRBJ1-6
CASSSTGQGSPLHF
TGTGCCAGCAGTTCCACAGGTCAAGGTTCACCCCTCCACTTT
>TRBV16|NA|NA|16|TRBJ2-1
CASSQDGGRGYNEQFF
TGTGCCAGCAGCCAAGACGGTGGTCGGGGGTACAATGAGCAGTTCTTC
>TRBV4-2|NA|few|13|TRBJ1-3
CASSQVGRDTIYF
TGTGCCAGCAGCCAAGTGGGTAGGGACACCATATATTTT
>TRBV5-1|TRBD2|many|17|TRBJ2-1
CASSLGSGGAAYNEQFF
TGCGCCAGCAGCTTGGGTAGCGGGGGGGCCGCCTACAATGAGCAGTTCTTC
>TRBV2|TRBD1|NA|14|TRBJ1-4
CASRTGQFNEKLFF
TGTGCCAGCAGAACGGGACAGTTTAATGAAAAACTGTTTTTT
>TRBV7-9|NA|NA|14|TRBJ2-2
CASSRTPDTGELFF
TGTGCCAGCAGTAGGACACCTGACACCGGGGAGCTGTTTTTT
>TRBV18|NA|NA|15|TRBJ2-3
CASSPPGAPGDTQYF
TGTGCCAGCTCACCGCCCGGAGCCCCAGGAGATACGCAGTATTTT
>TRBV5-6|NA|NA|11|TRBJ1-2
CASKSGSYYTF
TGTGCCAGCAAGAGTGGCAGCTACTACACCTTC
>TRBV5-1|NA|NA|14|TRBJ2-7
CASLPAPDSAEQYF
TGCGCCAGCCTTCCCGCCCCGGACTCCGCCGAGCAGTACTTC
>TRBV18|TRBD1|NA|15|TRBJ2-7
CASSPGDRAPYEQYF
TGTGCCAGCTCACCAGGGGACAGGGCACCCTACGAGCAGTACTTC
>TRBV7-2|TRBD1|NA|12|TRBJ1-1
CASSPRQGRAFF
TGTGCCAGCAGCCCGCGACAGGGAAGAGCTTTCTTT
>TRBV7-6|TRBD2|many|16|TRBJ2-1
CASSLVAGGSYNEQFF
TGTGCCAGCAGCCTGGTAGCGGGGGGCTCCTACAATGAGCAGTTCTTC
>TRBV6-2/TRBV6-3|NA|NA|14|TRBJ1-2
CASRIGGSSNGYTF
TGTGCCAGCAGAATCGGCGGTTCGAGTAATGGCTACACCTTC
>TRBV6-1|TRBD1|few|13|TRBJ1-1
CASRGDSARQAFF
TGTGCCAGCAGGGGGGACAGTGCAAGGCAAGCTTTCTTT
>TRBV4-2|NA|NA|15|TRBJ2-2
CASSQGSRGAGELFF
TGTGCCAGCAGCCAAGGGTCCAGGGGTGCCGGGGAGCTGTTTTTT
>TRBV15|NA|NA|12|TRBJ2-5
CATSPRQETQYF
TGTGCCACCAGCCCCCGCCAAGAGACCCAGTACTTC
>TRBV4-1|NA|many|15|TRBJ1-2
CASSQRGGVENGYTF
TGCGCCAGCAGCCAGAGGGGGGGAGTTGAGAATGGCTACACCTTC
>TRBV9|TRBD2|NA|18|TRBJ2-2
CASSVGGLGGGPTGELFF
TGTGCCAGCAGCGTAGGGGGTCTCGGCGGGGGGCCAACCGGGGAGCTGTTTTTT
>TRBV7-2|TRBD2|NA|15|TRBJ2-5
CASSTRLAGEEPQYF
TGTGCCAGCAGCACTAGACTAGCGGGGGAGGAGCCCCAGTACTTC
>TRBV7-3|NA|NA|18|TRBJ1-6
CASSSHGGASSYNSPLHF
TGTGCCAGCAGTTCCCACGGTGGGGCGAGCTCCTATAATTCACCCCTCCACTTT
>TRBV9|NA|few|17|TRBJ2-2
CASSLSDREGPTGELFF
TGTGCCAGCAGCCTTTCGGACAGGGAGGGTCCAACCGGGGAGCTGTTTTTT
>TRBV5-4|NA|NA|13|TRBJ1-1
CASSPGLGPEAFF
TGTGCCAGCAGCCCGGGGTTGGGACCTGAAGCTTTCTTT
>TRBV3-1|TRBD2|NA|14|TRBJ2-2
CASSQTSGGGELFF
TGTGCCAGCAGCCAGACTAGCGGGGGAGGGGAGCTGTTTTTT
>TRBV5-1|TRBD2|few|13|TRBJ2-1
CASSGGDLWEQFF
TGCGCCAGCAGCGGGGGGGATCTATGGGAGCAGTTCTTC
>TRBV10-1|NA|many|13|TRBJ1-5
CASSRRSNQPQHF
TGCGCCAGCAGTCGGCGGAGCAATCAGCCCCAGCATTTT
>TRBV4-2|TRBD2|NA|14|TRBJ2-1
CASSQARGGHEQFF
TGTGCCAGCAGCCAAGCCCGGGGGGGCCATGAGCAGTTCTTC
>TRBV7-2|NA|few|14|TRBJ1-4
CASSLGGSEGKLFF
TGTGCCAGCAGCTTAGGAGGGTCAGAAGGAAAACTGTTTTTT
>TRBV5-4|TRBD1|NA|13|TRBJ2-7
CASSSGQDTREYF
TGTGCCAGCAGCTCCGGACAGGACACTAGGGAGTACTTC
>TRBV12-3/TRBV12-4|NA|NA|12|TRBJ1-1
CASSPTRGEAFF
TGTGCCAGCAGCCCAACCAGGGGTGAAGCTTTCTTT
>TRBV7-3|NA|NA|16|TRBJ2-2
CASSSRGDLNTGELFF
TGTGCCAGCAGTAGCAGGGGAGACCTGAACACCGGGGAGCTGTTTTTT
>TRBV4-1|NA|NA|14|TRBJ2-7
CASSHQTGLYEQYF
TGCGCCAGCAGCCACCAGACAGGCCTCTACGAGCAGTACTTC
>TRBV6-1|TRBD1|few|13|TRBJ2-7
CATTVTGDWVQYF
TGTGCCACCACGGTGACAGGGGATTGGGTGCAGTACTTC
>TRBV14|TRBD2|NA|15|TRBJ2-1
CASSQLAETYNEQFF
TGTGCCAGCAGCCAACTAGCGGAGACTTACAATGAGCAGTTCTTC
>TRBV7-8|TRBD1|NA|15|TRBJ2-1
CASNLGQGARNEQFF
TGTGCCAGCAACTTGGGGCAGGGGGCGCGGAATGAGCAGTTCTTC
>TRBV12-3/TRBV12-4|NA|NA|15|TRBJ1-5
CASSPGQSSNQPQHF
TGTGCCAGCAGTCCCGGACAGAGCAGCAATCAGCCCCAGCATTTT